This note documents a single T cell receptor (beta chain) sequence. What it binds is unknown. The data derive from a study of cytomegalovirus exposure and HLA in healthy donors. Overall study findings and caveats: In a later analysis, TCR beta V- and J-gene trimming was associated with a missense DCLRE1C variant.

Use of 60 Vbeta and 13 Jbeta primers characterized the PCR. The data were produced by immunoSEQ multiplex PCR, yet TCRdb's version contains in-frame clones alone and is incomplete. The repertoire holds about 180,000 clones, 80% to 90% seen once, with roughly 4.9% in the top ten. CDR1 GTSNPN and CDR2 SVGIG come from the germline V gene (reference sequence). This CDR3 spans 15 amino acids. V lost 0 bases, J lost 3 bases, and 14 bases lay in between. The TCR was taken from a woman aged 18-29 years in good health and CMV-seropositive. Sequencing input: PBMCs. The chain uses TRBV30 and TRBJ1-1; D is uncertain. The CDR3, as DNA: TGTGCCTGGAGTGTCGGGCGGGGTGGGTACACTGAAGCTTTCTTT. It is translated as CAWSVGRGGYTEAFF.